The 23 T cell receptor beta chains below come from one sample, sequenced in a study of T-cell memory formation after mild COVID-19. Via MiXCR, TCRdb re-called the 5' RACE reads, giving one row per CDR3 protein. The sample lists some 82,000 distinct CDR3 sequences, 9.5% to 15% occurring once. Sequenced: PBMCs or a T cell subset sorted from them (not recorded which). The receptor set was obtained from a man younger than 30 who had mild COVID-19 (a few samples of this study predate the infection). Cell type and time point are not known.

The V and J genes are TRBV6-6 and TRBJ1-6, with D unresolved. Trimming pared 7 bases from V and 0 bases from J, leaving 13 bases between. CDR1 is MNHNY, CDR2 SVGAGI, per germline (reference sequence). The CDR3 length is 16 residues. DNA of the CDR3: TGTGCCAGCACCCGGACGGTGAGCTCCTATAATTCACCCCTCCACTTT. Amino acids: CASTRTVSSYNSPLHF.

The V and J genes are TRBV4-1 and TRBJ2-7; D perhaps matches TRBD2 (6 bases). The CDR3 has 16 residues. Trimming left V 1 base short and J 0 bases short, with 13 bases between. CDR1 is MGHRA, CDR2 YSYEKL, per germline. CDR3 coding DNA: TGCGCCAGCAGCCAAGGGGAGGTCCCCCGCTCCTACGAGCAGTACTTC. Protein product: CASSQGEVPRSYEQYF.

This chain uses TRBV27 with TRBJ1-2; 10 positions agree with TRBD1. This CDR3 is 16 amino acids long. V was pared by 3 bases and J by 5 bases, with 9 bases of the junction left unmatched. CDR1 and CDR2 from the germline V gene are MNHEY and SMNVEV (reference sequence). The chain's CDR3 is CASSFQGTGEAYGYTF. In nucleotides, the CDR3 is TGTGCCAGCAGTTTTCAGGGGACAGGGGAAGCTTATGGCTACACCTTC.

V usage is TRBV7-6 and J usage is TRBJ2-2; the D gene is possibly TRBD1 (6 bases). V lost 0 bases, J lost 8 bases, and 7 bases lay in between. The CDR3 runs to 13 residues. CDR1 and CDR2 from the germline V gene are SGHVS and FNYEAQ. CDR3 DNA sequence: TGTGCCAGCAGCTTAGCGGGACAAGGGGAGCTGTTTTTT. This translates into CASSLAGQGELFF. Together with reference TRBV7-6 and TRBJ2-2, the CDR3 gives the full variable domain: GAGVSQSPRYKVTKRGQDVALRCDPISGHVSLYWYRQALGQGPEFLTYFNYEAQQDKSGLPNDRFSAERPEGSISTLTIQRTEQRDSAMYRCASSLAGQGELFFGEGSRLTVL.

This clonotype was observed a few times. The rearrangement joins TRBV7-2 to TRBJ2-3; 10 bases line up with TRBD2. The V gene end was trimmed by 2 bases and the J gene end by 4 bases; junction bases not matched to a gene: 3. The CDR3 loop spans 15 amino acids. The germline V gene has CDR1 SGHTA and CDR2 FQGNSA. This chain's CDR3 is CASSLTSGTADTQYF. The CDR3 DNA is TGTGCCAGCAGCTTAACTAGCGGGACGGCAGATACGCAGTATTTT.

This clonotype was detected a few times. The chain has TRBV19 and TRBJ1-2; TRBD1 matches at 7 bases. The V gene end was trimmed by 6 bases and the J gene end by 9 bases; junction bases not matched to a gene: 4. This CDR3 comprises 11 residues. In germline, CDR1 is LNHDA, CDR2 SQIVND (reference sequence). The CDR3 loop is CASRGGGSYTF. Written as DNA, the CDR3 is TGTGCCAGTAGAGGGGGCGGTAGCTACACCTTC.

This chain uses TRBV7-6 with TRBJ2-1; D not certain. Deletions cut 2 bases from V and 9 bases from J, with 11 bases between. Germline loops: CDR1 SGHVS, CDR2 FNYEAQ. This CDR3 comprises 13 residues. The DNA of the CDR3 is TGTGCCAGCAGCTTAAGGCAGGTCAGTGAGCAGTTCTTC. Its protein is CASSLRQVSEQFF. Full variable domain (rest looked up from reference TRBV7-6 and TRBJ2-1): GAGVSQSPRYKVTKRGQDVALRCDPISGHVSLYWYRQALGQGPEFLTYFNYEAQQDKSGLPNDRFSAERPEGSISTLTIQRTEQRDSAMYRCASSLRQVSEQFFGPGTRLTVL.

This clonotype was picked up a small number of times. The J gene is TRBJ2-5, the V gene TRBV11-2; D gene ambiguous. Germline V gene lookup returns CDR1 SGHAT and CDR2 FQNNGV. The V end was cut by 1 base, the J end by 4 bases, with 16 bases between. The CDR3 is made up of 16 amino acids. The CDR3 region has the DNA TGTGCCAGCAGCTTAGCGGGCAGCCGAAGTCGAGAGACCCAGTACTTC. This gives the protein CASSLAGSRSRETQYF. The full variable domain, completed using reference TRBV11-2 and TRBJ2-5, is EAGVAQSPRYKIIEKRQSVAFWCNPISGHATLYWYQQILGQGPKLLIQFQNNGVVDDSQLPKDRFSAERLKGVDSTLKIQPAKLEDSAVYLCASSLAGSRSRETQYFGPGTRLLVL.

The J gene is TRBJ2-1, the V gene TRBV7-9; 7 bases map to TRBD1. CDR3 length: 16 amino acids. CDR1 and CDR2 (germline): SEHNR, FQNEAQ (reference sequence). The trim removed 5 bases at V and 6 bases at J, leaving 13 bases unmatched. CDR3 DNA sequence: TGTGCCAGCAGCCCCGCCCCCGGGACAGAAATCAATGAGCAGTTCTTC. It specifies CASSPAPGTEINEQFF.

This chain links TRBV5-1 with TRBJ1-2; tentative D call: TRBD1 (5 bases). This CDR3 comprises 14 residues. The V end was cut by 4 bases, the J end by 7 bases, with 17 bases between. The germline V gene encodes CDR1 SGHRS and CDR2 YFSETQ. CDR3 in amino acids: CASSPLGRVGGYTF. The CDR3 bases are TGCGCCAGCAGCCCTCTAGGCAGGGTGGGTGGCTACACCTTC. The full variable domain, rest sourced from reference TRBV5-1 and TRBJ1-2, is KAGVTQTPRYLIKTRGQQVTLSCSPISGHRSVSWYQQTPGQGLQFLFEYFSETQRNKGNFPGRFSGRQFSNSRSEMNVSTLELGDSALYLCASSPLGRVGGYTFGSGTRLTVV.

The chain links TRBV10-3 to TRBJ2-1, with 8 bases aligning to TRBD2. This CDR3 contains 13 residues. V lost 7 bases and J lost 4; bases outside the gene matches: 3. Germline CDR1 ENHRY, CDR2 SYGVKD. As DNA, the CDR3 is TGTGCCATCACGGGGGGGCAGTACAATGAGCAGTTCTTC. This gives the protein CAITGGQYNEQFF.

The gene calls are TRBV5-1 and TRBJ2-5; weak D call: TRBD2 (6 bases). Germline-derived CDR1 and CDR2 are SGHRS and YFSETQ. The V end was cut by 7 bases, the J end by 4 bases, with 14 bases between. This CDR3 is built from 13 residues. Here the CDR3 reads CASWGDIRETQYF. Here the CDR3 DNA reads TGCGCCAGCTGGGGGGATATCAGAGAGACCCAGTACTTC.

V is TRBV4-3 and J is TRBJ2-1, with D uncertain. Trimming took off 0 bases at V and 8 bases at J, with 17 bases between the two ends. The germline V gene has CDR1 LGHNA and CDR2 YSLEER. The CDR3 contains 16 residues. CDR3 sequence (DNA): TGCGCCAGCAGCCAAGATTTTAGGGCCCGTGAGGATGAGCAGTTCTTC. It is translated as CASSQDFRAREDEQFF.

This clonotype was recorded at least ten times. The chain recombines TRBV29-1 with TRBJ2-3, with 13 bases fitting TRBD2. This CDR3 region has 15 residues. Trimming took 4 bases from V and 2 from J; bases not matched to a gene: 3. Germline CDR1 SQVTM, CDR2 ANQGSEA. Here the CDR3 DNA reads TGCAGCGTTGGGGGACTAGCGGGGCACACAGATACGCAGTATTTT. It yields the protein CSVGGLAGHTDTQYF.

This chain joins TRBV5-1 and TRBJ2-7, with 12 bases that match TRBD2. Trimming took 0 bases from V and 0 from J; bases not matched to a gene: 10. CDR1 is SGHRS and CDR2 is YFSETQ in the germline V gene. The CDR3 is 19 residues long. This CDR3 is CASSLGVLAGGLLSYEQYF. CDR3 in DNA: TGCGCCAGCAGCTTGGGTGTACTAGCGGGGGGTCTCCTCTCCTACGAGCAGTACTTC.

The gene calls are TRBV20-1 and TRBJ2-2; D is unclear. The CDR3 has 12 residues. The V end was cut by 4 bases, the J end by 10 bases, with 13 bases between. Per the germline V gene, CDR1 is DFQATT and CDR2 is SNEGSKA (reference sequence). CDR3 protein: CSAKGAPAELFF. DNA of the CDR3: TGCAGTGCTAAGGGCGCGCCAGCGGAGCTGTTTTTT.

This clonotype showed up many times. V is TRBV12-3 or TRBV12-4 and J is TRBJ2-3; TRBD1 matches at 9 bases. Trimming removed 2 bases from V and 1 base from J; junction bases left unmatched: 1. CDR3 length: 15 amino acids. CDR3 sequence: CASSLWDRGTDTQYF. CDR3 coding DNA: TGTGCCAGCAGTTTATGGGACAGGGGCACAGATACGCAGTATTTT.

A few counts support this clonotype. CDR3 sequence: CASSLEGAATGELFF. As DNA, the CDR3 is TGTGCCAGCAGCTTAGAGGGGGCGGCGACCGGGGAGCTGTTTTTT. The chain employs TRBV7-3 and TRBJ2-2; 7 bases fit TRBD1. V was clipped by 2 bases and J by 5 bases; unmatched bases: 5. Per germline, CDR1 SGHTA and CDR2 FQGTGA. This CDR3 comprises 15 residues.

V usage is TRBV7-2 and J usage is TRBJ2-3; the match to TRBD2 covers 13 bases. Trimming took 3 bases from V and 2 from J; bases not matched to a gene: 14. Germline values: CDR1 SGHTA, CDR2 FQGNSA. The length of the CDR3 is 20 residues. This CDR3 is CASSFGYNEGLAGLTDTQYF. DNA for the CDR3: TGTGCCAGCAGCTTTGGGTACAACGAGGGACTAGCGGGGCTCACAGATACGCAGTATTTT.

The chain is built from TRBV7-3 and TRBJ2-7, with TRBD2 matching 9 bases. The ends lost 2 bases at V and 2 bases at J; junction bases unmatched: 4. This CDR3 spans 15 amino acids. Per the germline V gene, CDR1 is SGHTA and CDR2 is FQGTGA. As DNA, the CDR3 is TGTGCCAGCAGCTTAGCTAGCGGGGTACCCTACGAGCAGTACTTC. Protein: CASSLASGVPYEQYF. The whole variable domain, filled in from reference TRBV7-3 and TRBJ2-7, reads GAGVSQTPSNKVTEKGKYVELRCDPISGHTALYWYRQSLGQGPEFLIYFQGTGAADDSGLPNDRFFAVRPEGSVSTLKIQRTERGDSAVYLCASSLASGVPYEQYFGPGTRLTVT.

This chain connects TRBV28 to TRBJ2-5; 9 bases align to TRBD2. Trimming cost V 5 bases and J 4 bases; bases outside gene matches: 11. The CDR3 has 16 amino acids. The germline CDR1 and CDR2 sequences are MDHEN and SYDVKM. This chain's CDR3 is CASSTGLAGPPETQYF. The CDR3 DNA reads TGTGCCAGCAGTACGGGGCTAGCGGGGCCCCCAGAGACCCAGTACTTC.

The rearrangement joins TRBV3-1 to TRBJ2-1; D perhaps matches TRBD2 (5 bases). Per germline, CDR1 LGHDT and CDR2 YNNKEL (reference sequence). This CDR3 spans 11 amino acids. Trimming cost V 7 bases and J 7 bases, with 8 bases left between them. DNA for the CDR3: TGTGCCAGCACTGGCGGGAATGAGCAGTTCTTC. It translates to CASTGGNEQFF.

This clonotype was seen more than once but under ten times. The V call is TRBV27, the J call TRBJ1-5; D call uncertain. This CDR3 comprises 14 residues. V dropped 6 bases and J dropped 6 bases, with 15 bases sitting between them. Per the germline V gene, CDR1 is MNHEY and CDR2 is SMNVEV (reference sequence). For the CDR3, the DNA is TGTGCCAGCAGATGGATGGCGGCCGGTCAGCCCCAGCATTTT. Translated: CASRWMAAGQPQHF.